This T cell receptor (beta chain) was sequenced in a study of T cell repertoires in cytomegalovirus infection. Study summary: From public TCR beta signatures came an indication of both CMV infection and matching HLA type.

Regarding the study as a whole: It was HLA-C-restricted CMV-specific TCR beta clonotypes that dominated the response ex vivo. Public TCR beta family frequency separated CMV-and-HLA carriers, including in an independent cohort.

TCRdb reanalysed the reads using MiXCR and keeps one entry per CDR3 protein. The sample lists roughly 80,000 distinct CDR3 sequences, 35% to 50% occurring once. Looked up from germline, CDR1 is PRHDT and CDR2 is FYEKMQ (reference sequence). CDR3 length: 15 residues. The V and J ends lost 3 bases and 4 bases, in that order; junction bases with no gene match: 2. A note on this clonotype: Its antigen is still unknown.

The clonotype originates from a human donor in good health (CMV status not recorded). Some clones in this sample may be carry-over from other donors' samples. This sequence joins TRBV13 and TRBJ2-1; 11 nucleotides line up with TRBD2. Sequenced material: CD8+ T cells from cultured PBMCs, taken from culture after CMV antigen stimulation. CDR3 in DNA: TGTGCCAGCAGCTTCCGGACTAGCGGGTACAATGAGCAGTTCTTC. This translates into CASSFRTSGYNEQFF.